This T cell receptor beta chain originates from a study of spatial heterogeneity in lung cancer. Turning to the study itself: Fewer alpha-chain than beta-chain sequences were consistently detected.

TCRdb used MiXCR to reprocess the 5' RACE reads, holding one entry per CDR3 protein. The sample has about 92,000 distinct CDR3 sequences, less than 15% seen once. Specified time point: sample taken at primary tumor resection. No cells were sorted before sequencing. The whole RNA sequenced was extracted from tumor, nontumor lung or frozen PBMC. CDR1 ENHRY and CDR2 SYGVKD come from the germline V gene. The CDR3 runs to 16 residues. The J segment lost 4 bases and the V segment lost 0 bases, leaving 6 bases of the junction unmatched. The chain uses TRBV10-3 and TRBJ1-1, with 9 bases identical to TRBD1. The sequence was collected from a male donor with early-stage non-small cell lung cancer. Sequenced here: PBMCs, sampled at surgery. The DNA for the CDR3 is TGTGCCATCAGTGAGTCTGGGAGACAGGGGGGCACTGAAGCTTTCTTT. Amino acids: CAISESGRQGGTEAFF.